The clone carrying this TCR beta chain was counted between two and nine times. What it binds is not known. These data belong to a study of beta chain features in type 1 diabetes. Broader study findings: When VDJ junctions were examined, type 1 diabetes patients showed fewer insertions and more deletions.

V lost 6 bases, J lost 3 bases, and 7 bases stayed unmatched. Per germline, CDR1 SGHTA and CDR2 FQGNSA. The CDR3 covers 14 residues. A single heparinised draw of about 120 mL on average was taken per donor. Expressed TCRB transcripts got sequenced, as all isolated RNA was reverse transcribed. Clones were read by immunoSEQ multiplex PCR, and TCRdb kept only the in-frame ones, dropping some. The table lists 450,000 or so clones, 11% of them singletons. This receptor was taken from a woman under 30 in good health. The V call is TRBV7-2, the J call TRBJ2-5; the match to TRBD2 covers 7 bases. Sample: naive CD4+ T cells from blood. The CDR3 DNA sequence: TGTGCCAGCAGTTACACGGCGGGGGAAGAGACCCAGTACTTC. This encodes CASSYTAGEETQYF.